What follows are 2 T cell receptor beta chains derived from one specimen sequenced in a study of blood T cell repertoires in COVID-19. Clones were read by immunoSEQ multiplex PCR, and TCRdb kept only the in-frame ones, dropping some. The table shows hundreds of thousands of clones, with 82% occurring only once. Sequenced input: peripheral blood. The origin of the receptors is a woman of 80 years or more with active or convalescent COVID-19.

This sequence joins TRBV19 and TRBJ1-6, with D possibly being TRBD1 (5 bases). Trimming left V 3 bases short and J 6 bases short, with 9 bases between. Germline CDR1 reads LNHDA; CDR2 reads SQIVND (reference sequence). This CDR3 contains 14 residues. In nucleotides, the CDR3 is TGTGCCAGTAGTATGGCGACAGTTAATTCACCCCTCCACTTT. Protein sequence: CASSMATVNSPLHF.

This clone was recorded a few times. The chain uses TRBV15 and TRBJ1-1; weak D call: TRBD1 (5 bases). CDR3 length equals 12 residues. The germline V and J ends were trimmed by 3 bases and 5 bases, with 7 bases remaining between them. In germline, CDR1 is LNHNV, CDR2 YYDKDF (reference sequence). For the CDR3, the DNA is TGTGCCACCAGCAGGGGGGGGACTGAAGCTTTCTTT. Protein product: CATSRGGTEAFF.